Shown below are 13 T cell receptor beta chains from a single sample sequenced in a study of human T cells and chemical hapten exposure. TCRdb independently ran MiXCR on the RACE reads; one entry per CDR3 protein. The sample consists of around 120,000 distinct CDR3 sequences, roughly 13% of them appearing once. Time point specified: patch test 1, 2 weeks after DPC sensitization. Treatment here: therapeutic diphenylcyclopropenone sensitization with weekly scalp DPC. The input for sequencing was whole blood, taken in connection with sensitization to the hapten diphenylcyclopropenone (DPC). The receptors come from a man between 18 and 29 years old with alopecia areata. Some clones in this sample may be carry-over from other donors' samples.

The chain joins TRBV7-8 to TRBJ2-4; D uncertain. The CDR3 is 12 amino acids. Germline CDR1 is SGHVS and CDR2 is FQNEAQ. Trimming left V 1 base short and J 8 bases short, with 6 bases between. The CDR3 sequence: CASSLVVDIQYF. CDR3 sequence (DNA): TGTGCCAGCAGCTTAGTGGTTGACATTCAGTACTTC.

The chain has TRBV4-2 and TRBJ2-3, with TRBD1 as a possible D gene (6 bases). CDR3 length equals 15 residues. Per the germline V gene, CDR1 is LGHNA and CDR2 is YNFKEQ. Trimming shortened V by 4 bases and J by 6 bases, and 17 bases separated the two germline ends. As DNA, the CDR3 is TGTGCCAGCAGCCTTTCCCAGGACAGTGCGGATACGCAGTATTTT. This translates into CASSLSQDSADTQYF.

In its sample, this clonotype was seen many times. CDR3: CASSLELSYEQYV. As DNA, the CDR3 is TGTGCCAGCAGCCTAGAGCTAAGCTACGAGCAGTACGTC. This chain uses TRBV7-8 with TRBJ2-7, with no clear D. The CDR3 totals 13 residues. Germline values: CDR1 SGHVS, CDR2 FQNEAQ. Trimming shortened V by 5 bases and J by 3 bases, and 11 bases separated the two germline ends.

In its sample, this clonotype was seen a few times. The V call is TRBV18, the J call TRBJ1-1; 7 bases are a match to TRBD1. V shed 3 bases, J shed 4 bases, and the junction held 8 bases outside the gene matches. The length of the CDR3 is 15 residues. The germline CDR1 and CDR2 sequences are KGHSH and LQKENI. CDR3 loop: CASSPPAGGGTEAFF. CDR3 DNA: TGTGCCAGCTCACCCCCGGCAGGGGGGGGCACTGAAGCTTTCTTT.

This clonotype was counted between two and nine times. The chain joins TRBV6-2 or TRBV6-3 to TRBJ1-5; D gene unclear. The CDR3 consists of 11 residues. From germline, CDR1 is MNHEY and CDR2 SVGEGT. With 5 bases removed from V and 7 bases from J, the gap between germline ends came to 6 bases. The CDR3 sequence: CASSQGQPQHF. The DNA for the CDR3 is TGTGCCAGCAGTCAAGGGCAGCCCCAGCATTTT.

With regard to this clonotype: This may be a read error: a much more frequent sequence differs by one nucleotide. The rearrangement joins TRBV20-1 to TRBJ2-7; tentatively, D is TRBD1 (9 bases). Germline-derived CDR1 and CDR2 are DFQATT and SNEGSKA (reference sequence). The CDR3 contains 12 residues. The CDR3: CGAGGQGYEQYV. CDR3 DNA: TGCGGTGCGGGGGGACAGGGCTACGAGCAGTACGTC.

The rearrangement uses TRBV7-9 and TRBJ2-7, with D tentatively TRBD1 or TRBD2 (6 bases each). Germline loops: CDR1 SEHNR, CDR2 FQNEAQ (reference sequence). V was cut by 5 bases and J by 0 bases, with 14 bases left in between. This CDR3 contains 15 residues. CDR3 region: CASSPRGQTSYEQYV. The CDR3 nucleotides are TGTGCCAGCAGCCCCCGGGGGCAGACCTCCTACGAGCAGTACGTC.

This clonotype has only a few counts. In nucleotides, the CDR3 is TGTGCCAGCAGCTCCCCCCCCGGGGAGCTGTTTTTT. This gives the protein CASSSPPGELFF. The chain couples TRBV11-3 to TRBJ2-2, with no clear D. CDR1 is SGHNT and CDR2 is YENEEA in the germline V gene. The V end lost 4 bases, the J end lost 6 bases, and 6 bases lay between the germline ends. CDR3 size: 12 residues.

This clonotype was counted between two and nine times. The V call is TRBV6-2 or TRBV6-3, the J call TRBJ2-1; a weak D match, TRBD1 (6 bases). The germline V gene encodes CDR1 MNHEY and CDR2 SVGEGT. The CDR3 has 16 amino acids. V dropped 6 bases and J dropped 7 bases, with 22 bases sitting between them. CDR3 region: CASSGAGTYVVNEQFF. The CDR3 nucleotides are TGTGCCAGCAGCGGGGCCGGGACATACGTTGTGAATGAGCAGTTCTTC.

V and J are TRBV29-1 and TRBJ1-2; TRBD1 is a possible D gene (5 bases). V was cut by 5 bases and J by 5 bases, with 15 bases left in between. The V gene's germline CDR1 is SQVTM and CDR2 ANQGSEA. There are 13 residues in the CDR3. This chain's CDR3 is CSVRGVLTYGYTF. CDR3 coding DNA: TGCAGCGTTCGAGGGGTCCTCACTTATGGCTACACCTTC.

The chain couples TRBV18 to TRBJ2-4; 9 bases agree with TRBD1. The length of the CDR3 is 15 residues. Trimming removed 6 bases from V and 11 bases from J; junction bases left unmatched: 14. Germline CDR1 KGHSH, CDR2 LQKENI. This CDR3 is CASSLSGQGDRVQYF. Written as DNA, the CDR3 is TGTGCCAGCTCGCTCTCGGGACAGGGAGATCGAGTTCAGTACTTC.

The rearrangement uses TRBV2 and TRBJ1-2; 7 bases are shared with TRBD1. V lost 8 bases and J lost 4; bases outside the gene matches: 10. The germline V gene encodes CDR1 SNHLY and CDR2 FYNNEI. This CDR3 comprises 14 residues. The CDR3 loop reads CASLEQGESYGYTF. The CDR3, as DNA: TGTGCCAGCCTCGAGCAGGGGGAGAGCTATGGCTACACCTTC. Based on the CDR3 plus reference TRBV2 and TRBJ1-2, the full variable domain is EPEVTQTPSHQVTQMGQEVILRCVPISNHLYFYWYRQILGQKVEFLVSFYNNEISEKSEIFDDQFSVERPDGSNFTLKIRSTKLEDSAMYFCASLEQGESYGYTFGSGTRLTVV.

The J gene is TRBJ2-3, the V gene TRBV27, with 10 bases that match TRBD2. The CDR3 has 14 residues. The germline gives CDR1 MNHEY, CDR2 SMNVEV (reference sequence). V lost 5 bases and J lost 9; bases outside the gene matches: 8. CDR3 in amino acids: CASSIGTSGETQYF. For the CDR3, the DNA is TGTGCCAGCAGTATTGGTACTAGCGGGGAAACGCAGTATTTT.